The 14 T cell receptor beta chains below were found in one sample sequenced in a study of prognosis after radiotherapy for stage I lung cancer. Two-round multiplex PCR amplified TCR beta CDR3 from genomic DNA. Primers were specific to each TRBV and TRBJ gene in first-round PCR. TCRdb re-analysed the multiplex PCR reads in MiXCR, keeping a single row per CDR3 protein. Here the sample spans more than 30,000 distinct CDR3 sequences, around 43% being singletons. Sequenced material: PBMCs, taken before or after stereotactic body radiation therapy (not recorded which). Receptors were obtained from a donor over 45 with non-small cell lung cancer.

This clonotype was recorded many times. The chain combines TRBV6-1 with TRBJ1-2; D gene ambiguous. CDR1 is MNHNS, CDR2 SASEGT, per germline. The CDR3 consists of 14 residues. V was cut by 0 bases and J by 2 bases, with 7 bases left in between. DNA for the CDR3: TGTGCCAGCAGTGAAGCGCTCGGGAACTATGGCTACACCTTC. It translates to CASSEALGNYGYTF.

This clonotype was seen repeatedly, ten times or more. J is TRBJ1-1 and V is TRBV20-1; D is uncertain. The CDR3 sequence is 12 residues long. V was trimmed by 2 bases and J by 1 base, leaving 5 bases between them. In germline, CDR1 is DFQATT, CDR2 SNEGSKA (reference sequence). Written as DNA, the CDR3 is TGCAGTGCTAGATGGGGGAACACTGAAGCTTTCTTT. Protein: CSARWGNTEAFF.

This clonotype was observed many times. The rearrangement links TRBV28 to TRBJ1-1; 7 bases are shared with TRBD1. Looked up from germline, CDR1 is MDHEN and CDR2 is SYDVKM. J lost 3 bases, V lost 9 bases, and 4 bases had no gene match. This CDR3 has 12 amino acids. The DNA of the CDR3 is TGTGCCAGTCGACAGGGTGACACTGAAGCTTTCTTT. Its translation: CASRQGDTEAFF.

This clonotype was found many times. The genes are TRBV5-6 and TRBJ1-6; 9 positions agree with TRBD1. This CDR3 region has 18 residues. J lost 7 bases, V lost 3 bases, and 14 bases had no gene match. Looked up from germline, CDR1 is SGHDT and CDR2 is YYEEEE. CDR3 bases: TGTGCCAGCAGCTGGGGGGGGGACAGGGTCCATACGAATTCACCCCTCCACTTT. Its protein product is CASSWGGDRVHTNSPLHF.

This clonotype was seen just once. A read error may explain this, as a much larger clone is one base away. In DNA form, the CDR3 reads TGTGCCACTTCTTACGACAGGGTATCACGGGGGACCCAGTACTTC. This encodes CATSYDRVSRGTQYF. The chain has TRBV10-3 and TRBJ2-5; 7 bases are a match to TRBD1. The J segment lost 7 bases and the V segment lost 10 bases, leaving 18 bases of the junction unmatched. This CDR3 contains 15 residues. Per the germline V gene, CDR1 is ENHRY and CDR2 is SYGVKD.

This clonotype was seen ten or more times. V is TRBV5-1 and J is TRBJ2-2; no clear D. This CDR3 has 15 residues. The germline V gene encodes CDR1 SGHRS and CDR2 YFSETQ. The V and J ends lost 1 base and 0 bases respectively, with 7 bases between them. The CDR3 DNA is TGCGCCAGCAGCTTGCAAGCGACGAACACCGGGGAGCTGTTTTTT. Translating it yields CASSLQATNTGELFF.

V usage is TRBV3-1 and J usage is TRBJ2-7; 7 bases are shared with TRBD2. Germline V gene data show CDR1 as LGHDT and CDR2 as YNNKEL (reference sequence). Germline trimming cut 1 base from V and 13 bases from J; bases unmatched to any gene: 13. This CDR3 has 14 amino acids. CDR3 nucleotides: TGTGCCAGCAGCCAAGGCGCGGGGGTACACGAGTATTACTTC. Its protein is CASSQGAGVHEYYF.

This clonotype was counted at least ten times. The V and J genes are TRBV10-3 and TRBJ2-2; maybe TRBD2 (6 bases). Germline CDR1 ENHRY, CDR2 SYGVKD. The CDR3 is made up of 18 amino acids. V was cut by 4 bases and J by 4 bases, with 22 bases left in between. CDR3 loop: CAISGEFLLGGFTGELFF. The CDR3 DNA sequence: TGTGCCATCAGTGGGGAGTTCCTTTTGGGGGGATTCACCGGGGAGCTGTTTTTT.

This clonotype appeared many times. CDR3 loop: CASSMLNEQFF. Here the CDR3 DNA reads TGTGCCAGTAGTATGTTAAATGAGCAGTTCTTC. The rearrangement uses TRBV19 and TRBJ2-1; D unresolved. Deletions cut 3 bases from V and 7 bases from J, with 4 bases between. The CDR3 is 11 residues long. Germline lookup yields CDR1 LNHDA and CDR2 SQIVND (reference sequence).

This clonotype occurred many times. The chain carries TRBV4-2 and TRBJ2-3, with D unresolved. Germline CDR1 is LGHNA and CDR2 is YNFKEQ. This CDR3 has 16 amino acids. V lost 1 base and J 0 bases, leaving 11 bases between the germline ends. CDR3 coding DNA: TGTGCCAGCAGCCAAGGAGAGGCAACTAGCACAGATACGCAGTATTTT. The encoded protein is CASSQGEATSTDTQYF.

This clonotype has more than one count but fewer than ten. The V gene is TRBV4-2, the J gene TRBJ1-1; D is undetermined. Looked up from germline, CDR1 is LGHNA and CDR2 is YNFKEQ. Trimming removed 0 bases from V and 8 bases from J, with 16 bases in between. CDR3 size: 15 residues. CDR3 region: CASSQERVDVREAFF. Here the CDR3 DNA reads TGTGCCAGCAGCCAAGAAAGAGTGGACGTTCGGGAAGCTTTCTTT.

The chain uses TRBV6-5 and TRBJ2-1; D is perhaps TRBD1 or TRBD2 (5 bases each). The CDR3 covers 15 residues. Germline CDR1 MNHEY, CDR2 SVGAGI. V dropped 0 bases and J dropped 8 bases, with 14 bases sitting between them. The CDR3 DNA reads as TGTGCCAGCAGTTACTCGTCGGGGCCCCTTGATGAGCAGTTCTTC. Protein product: CASSYSSGPLDEQFF.

V usage is TRBV19 and J usage is TRBJ2-2, with D possibly TRBD1 on 6 matching bases. The CDR3 sequence is 15 residues long. The V end lost 7 bases, the J end lost 9 bases, and 21 bases lay between the germline ends. CDR1 LNHDA and CDR2 SQIVND come from the germline V gene (reference sequence). CDR3 protein: CASMWGHLGTWELFF. The CDR3 nucleotides read TGTGCCAGTATGTGGGGGCACCTAGGTACCTGGGAGCTGTTTTTT.

This clonotype occurred many times. The rearrangement uses TRBV20-1 and TRBJ2-1; 10 bases map to TRBD2. The V and J ends lost 6 bases and 4 bases, in that order; junction bases with no gene match: 6. The germline V gene has CDR1 DFQATT and CDR2 SNEGSKA (reference sequence). This CDR3 is built from 14 residues. The CDR3 sequence is CSASGGGGYNEQFF. The CDR3 DNA is TGCAGTGCAAGCGGGGGGGGGGGGTACAATGAGCAGTTCTTC.